This T cell receptor beta chain was documented in a study of blood T cell repertoires in COVID-19. As for the study in general: The United States, Italy and Spain supplied acute and convalescent COVID-19 samples. Sample material is recorded as cDNA or gDNA derived from T cells, B-cell-depleted T cells, or PBMCs.

Seattle enrolled patients during active infection and tracked them longitudinally. Original data processing: Nucleated cell counts were estimated from reference gene primer amplification. Data came from immunoSEQ multiplex PCR; TCRdb stores just in-frame clones and leaves some out. That table gives V, J and clone size, and the DNA gave D and trimming. The repertoire has around 100,000 clones, roughly 90% of them found once; the top ten carry around 5%. This receptor was obtained from a woman between 50 and 59 years old with COVID-19, enrolled during active disease. The sequenced sample consisted of peripheral blood.

The DNA of the CDR3 is TGTGCCAGCAGTTATCTCCAGGGCACAGATACGCAGTATTTT. Translated, it gives CASSYLQGTDTQYF. This chain joins TRBV6-2 or TRBV6-3 and TRBJ2-3; D is undetermined. The germline CDR1 and CDR2 sequences are MNHEY and SVGEGT. The CDR3 is made up of 14 amino acids. Trimming took 3 bases from V and 1 from J, leaving 8 bases between them.